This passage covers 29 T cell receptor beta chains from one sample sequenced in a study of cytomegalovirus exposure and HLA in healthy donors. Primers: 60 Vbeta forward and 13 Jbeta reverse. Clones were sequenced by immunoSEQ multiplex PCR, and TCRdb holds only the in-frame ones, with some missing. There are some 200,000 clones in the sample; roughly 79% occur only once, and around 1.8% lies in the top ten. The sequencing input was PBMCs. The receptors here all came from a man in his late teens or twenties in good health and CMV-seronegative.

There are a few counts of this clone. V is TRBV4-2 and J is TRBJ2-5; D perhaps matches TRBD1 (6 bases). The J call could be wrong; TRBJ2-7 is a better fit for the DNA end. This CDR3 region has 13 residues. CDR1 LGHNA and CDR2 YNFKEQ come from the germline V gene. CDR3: CASSQGQGFEQYF. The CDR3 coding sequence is TGTGCCAGCAGCCAAGGTCAGGGGTTCGAGCAGTACTTC.

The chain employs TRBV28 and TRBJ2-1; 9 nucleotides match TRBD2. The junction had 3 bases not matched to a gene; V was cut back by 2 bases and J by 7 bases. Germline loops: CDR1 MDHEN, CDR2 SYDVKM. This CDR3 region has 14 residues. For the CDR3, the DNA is TGTGCCAGCAGTTTAGCGGGAGGGCTGAATGAGCAGTTCTTC. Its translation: CASSLAGGLNEQFF.

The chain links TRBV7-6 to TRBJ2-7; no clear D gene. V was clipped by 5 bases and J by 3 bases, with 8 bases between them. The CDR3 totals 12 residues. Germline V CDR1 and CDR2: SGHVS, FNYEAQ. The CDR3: CASSKNNYEQYF. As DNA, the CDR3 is TGTGCCAGCAGCAAAAACAACTACGAGCAGTACTTC.

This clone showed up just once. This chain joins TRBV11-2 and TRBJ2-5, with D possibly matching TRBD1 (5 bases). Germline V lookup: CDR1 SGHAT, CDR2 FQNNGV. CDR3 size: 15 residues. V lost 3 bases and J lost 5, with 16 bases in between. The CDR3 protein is CASSFTVKGWETQYF. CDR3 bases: TGTGCCAGCAGCTTTACCGTGAAGGGGTGGGAGACCCAGTACTTC.

The CDR3 DNA is TGTGCCAGTAGTATAGATGCCGGTCAGCCCCAGCATTTT. Protein: CASSIDAGQPQHF. This rearrangement joins TRBV19 to TRBJ1-5, with D hard to call. This CDR3 is 13 amino acids long. CDR1 is LNHDA, CDR2 SQIVND, per germline (reference sequence). V was cut by 0 bases and J by 6 bases, with 6 bases left in between. Using reference TRBV19 and TRBJ1-5 for the parts outside the CDR3, the full variable domain is DGGITQSPKYLFRKEGQNVTLSCEQNLNHDAMYWYRQDPGQGLRLIYYSQIVNDFQKGDIAEGYSVSREKKESFPLTVTSAQKNPTAFYLCASSIDAGQPQHFGDGTRLSIL.

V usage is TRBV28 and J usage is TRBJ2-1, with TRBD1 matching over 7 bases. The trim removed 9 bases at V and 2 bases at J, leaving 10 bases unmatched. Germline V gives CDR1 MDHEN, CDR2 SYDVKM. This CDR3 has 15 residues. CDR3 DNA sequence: TGTGCCAGTTATAGTTCCGGGACAGCCTACAATGAGCAGTTCTTC. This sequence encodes CASYSSGTAYNEQFF.

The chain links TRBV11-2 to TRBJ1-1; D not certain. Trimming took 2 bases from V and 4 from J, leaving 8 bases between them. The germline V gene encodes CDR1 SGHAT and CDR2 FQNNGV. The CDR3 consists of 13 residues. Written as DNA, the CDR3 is TGTGCCAGCAGCTTACGGGAGGTCACTGAAGCTTTCTTT. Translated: CASSLREVTEAFF.

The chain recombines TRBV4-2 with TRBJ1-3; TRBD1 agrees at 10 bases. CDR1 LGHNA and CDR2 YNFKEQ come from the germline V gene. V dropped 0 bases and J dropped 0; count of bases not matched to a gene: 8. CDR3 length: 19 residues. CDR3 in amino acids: CASSQDWDRGSDSGNTIYF. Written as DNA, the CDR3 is TGTGCCAGCAGCCAAGACTGGGACAGGGGATCTGACTCTGGAAACACCATATATTTT.

CDR3 sequence (DNA): TGTGCCAGTAGTATAGTTATCGGGGAGCTGTTTTTT. It translates to CASSIVIGELFF. The chain is built from TRBV19 and TRBJ2-2; no definite D call. Trimming shortened V by 1 base and J by 7 bases, and 4 bases separated the two germline ends. Germline values: CDR1 LNHDA, CDR2 SQIVND (reference sequence). CDR3 length: 12 residues.

The CDR3 coding sequence is TGTGCCTGGAGTGTCGAGGCCTATAATTCACCCCTCCACTTT. Residues: CAWSVEAYNSPLHF. The chain joins TRBV30 to TRBJ1-6, with D uncertain. The CDR3 contains 14 residues. Germline V lookup: CDR1 GTSNPN, CDR2 SVGIG (reference sequence). V lost 0 bases to trimming and J lost 2 bases, with 5 bases between them.

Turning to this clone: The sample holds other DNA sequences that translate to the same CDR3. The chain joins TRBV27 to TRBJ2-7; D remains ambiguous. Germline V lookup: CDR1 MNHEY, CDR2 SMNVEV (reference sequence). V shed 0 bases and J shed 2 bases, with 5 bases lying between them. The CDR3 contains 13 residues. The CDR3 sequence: CASSLSTAYEQYF. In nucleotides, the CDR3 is TGTGCCAGCAGTTTATCAACAGCCTACGAGCAGTACTTC.

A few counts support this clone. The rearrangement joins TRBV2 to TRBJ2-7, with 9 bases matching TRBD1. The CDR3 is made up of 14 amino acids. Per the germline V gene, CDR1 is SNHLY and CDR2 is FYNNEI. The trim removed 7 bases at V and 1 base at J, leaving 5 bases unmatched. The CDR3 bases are TGTGCCAGCAACGGACAGGGGTGGTCCTACGAGCAGTACTTC. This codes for CASNGQGWSYEQYF.

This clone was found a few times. The CDR3 here is CASSEGHREHEAFF. In DNA, the CDR3 is TGTGCCAGCAGTGAGGGTCACAGGGAACATGAAGCTTTCTTT. The rearrangement links TRBV25-1 to TRBJ1-1; D might be TRBD1 (6 bases). V shed 3 bases and J shed 7 bases, with 15 bases lying between them. The CDR3 spans 14 residues. The germline CDR1 and CDR2 sequences are MGHDK and SYGVNS.

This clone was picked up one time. The chain's CDR3 is CASSEGRTSGVEETQYF. The CDR3 DNA reads TGTGCCAGCAGTGAAGGGCGGACTAGCGGGGTGGAAGAGACCCAGTACTTC. The chain carries TRBV6-1 and TRBJ2-5; 12 bases agree with TRBD2. The CDR3 spans 17 residues. Per the germline V gene, CDR1 is MNHNS and CDR2 is SASEGT. The J segment lost 3 bases and the V segment lost 1 base, leaving 6 bases of the junction unmatched.

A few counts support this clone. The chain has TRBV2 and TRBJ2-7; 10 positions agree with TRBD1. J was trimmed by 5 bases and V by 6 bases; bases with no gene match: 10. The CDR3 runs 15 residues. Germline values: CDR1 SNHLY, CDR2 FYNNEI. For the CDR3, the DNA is TGTGCCAGCAGCCACGACAGGGGGCGCATCGACGAGCAGTACTTC. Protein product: CASSHDRGRIDEQYF.

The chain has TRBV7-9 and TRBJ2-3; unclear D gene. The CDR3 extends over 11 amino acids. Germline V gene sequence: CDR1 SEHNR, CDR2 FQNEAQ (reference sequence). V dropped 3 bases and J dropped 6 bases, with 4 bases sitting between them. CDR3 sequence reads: CASSFPDTQYF. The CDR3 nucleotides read TGTGCCAGCAGCTTCCCGGATACGCAGTATTTT.

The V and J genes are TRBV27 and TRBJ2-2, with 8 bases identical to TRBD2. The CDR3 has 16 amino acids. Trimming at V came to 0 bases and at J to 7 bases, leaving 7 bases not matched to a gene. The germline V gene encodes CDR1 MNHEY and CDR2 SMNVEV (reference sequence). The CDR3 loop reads CASSLSGGGPRGELFF. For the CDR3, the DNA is TGTGCCAGCAGTTTATCGGGCGGGGGGCCGCGCGGGGAGCTGTTTTTT.

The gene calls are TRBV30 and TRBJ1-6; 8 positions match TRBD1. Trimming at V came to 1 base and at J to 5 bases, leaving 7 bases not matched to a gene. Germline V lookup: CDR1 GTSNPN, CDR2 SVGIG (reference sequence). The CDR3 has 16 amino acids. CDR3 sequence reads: CAWSGQGFWNNSPLHF. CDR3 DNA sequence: TGTGCCTGGAGTGGACAGGGGTTTTGGAATAATTCACCCCTCCACTTT. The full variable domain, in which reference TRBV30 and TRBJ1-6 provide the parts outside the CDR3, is SQTIHQWPATLVQPVGSPLSLECTVEGTSNPNLYWYRQAAGRGLQLLFYSVGIGQISSEVPQNLSASRPQDRQFILSSKKLLLSDSGFYLCAWSGQGFWNNSPLHFGNGTRLTVT.

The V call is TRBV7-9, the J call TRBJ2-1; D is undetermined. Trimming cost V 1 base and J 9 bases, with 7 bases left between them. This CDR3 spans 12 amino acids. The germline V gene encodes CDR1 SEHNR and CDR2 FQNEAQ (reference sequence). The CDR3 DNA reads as TGTGCCAGCAGCTTAGGTGTGAGTGAGCAGTTCTTC. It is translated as CASSLGVSEQFF.

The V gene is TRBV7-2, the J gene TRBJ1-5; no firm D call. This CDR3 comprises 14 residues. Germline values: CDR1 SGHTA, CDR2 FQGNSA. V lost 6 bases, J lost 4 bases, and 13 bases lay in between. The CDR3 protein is CASRSTLENQPQHF. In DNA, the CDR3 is TGTGCCAGCAGGTCCACCTTAGAGAATCAGCCCCAGCATTTT.

The DNA for the CDR3 is TGTGCCAGCAGCGTAGGGGGACTAGCGGGCCCCTACGAGCAGTACTTC. It specifies CASSVGGLAGPYEQYF. This chain connects TRBV9 to TRBJ2-7; 12 positions agree with TRBD2. The germline CDR1 and CDR2 sequences are SGDLS and YYNGEE. Losses at the gene ends were 0 bases for V and 2 bases for J; bases not matched to a gene: 3. The CDR3 covers 16 residues.

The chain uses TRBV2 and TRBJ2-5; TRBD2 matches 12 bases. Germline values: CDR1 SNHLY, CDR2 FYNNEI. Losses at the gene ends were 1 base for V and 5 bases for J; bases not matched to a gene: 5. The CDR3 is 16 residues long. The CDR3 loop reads CASSEVRLAGGETQYF. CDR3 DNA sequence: TGTGCCAGCAGTGAAGTACGTCTAGCGGGGGGGGAGACCCAGTACTTC.

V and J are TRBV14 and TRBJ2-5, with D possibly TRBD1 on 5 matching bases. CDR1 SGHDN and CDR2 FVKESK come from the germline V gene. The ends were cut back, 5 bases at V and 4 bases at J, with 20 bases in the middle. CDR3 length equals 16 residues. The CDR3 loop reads CASSTAPDSPRETQYF. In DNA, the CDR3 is TGTGCCAGCAGCACCGCCCCCGACAGTCCTCGAGAGACCCAGTACTTC.

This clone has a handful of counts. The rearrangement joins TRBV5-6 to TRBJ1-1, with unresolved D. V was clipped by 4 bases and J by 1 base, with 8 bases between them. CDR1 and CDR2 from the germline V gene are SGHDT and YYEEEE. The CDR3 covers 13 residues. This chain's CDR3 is CASSLPGNTEAFF. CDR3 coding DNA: TGTGCCAGCAGCCTGCCGGGGAACACTGAAGCTTTCTTT.

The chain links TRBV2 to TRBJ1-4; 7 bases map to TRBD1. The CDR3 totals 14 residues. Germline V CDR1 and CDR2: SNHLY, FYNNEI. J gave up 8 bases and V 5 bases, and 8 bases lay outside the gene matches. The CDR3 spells CASSYDRAYEKLFF. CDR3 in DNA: TGTGCCAGCAGTTACGACAGGGCCTACGAAAAACTGTTTTTT.

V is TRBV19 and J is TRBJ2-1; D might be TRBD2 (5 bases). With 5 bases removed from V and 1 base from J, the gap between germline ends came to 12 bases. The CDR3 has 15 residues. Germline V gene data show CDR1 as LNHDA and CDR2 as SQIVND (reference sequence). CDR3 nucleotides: TGTGCCAGTAGTTCCGGGATGTCTTCCTACAATGAGCAGTTCTTC. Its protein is CASSSGMSSYNEQFF.

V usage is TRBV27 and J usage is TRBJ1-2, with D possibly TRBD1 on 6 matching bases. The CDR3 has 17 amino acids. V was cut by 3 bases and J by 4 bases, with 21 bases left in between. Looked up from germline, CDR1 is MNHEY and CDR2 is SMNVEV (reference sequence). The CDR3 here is CASSFVNRGGVGYGYTF. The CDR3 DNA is TGTGCCAGCAGTTTTGTCAATAGGGGGGGCGTTGGCTATGGCTACACCTTC.

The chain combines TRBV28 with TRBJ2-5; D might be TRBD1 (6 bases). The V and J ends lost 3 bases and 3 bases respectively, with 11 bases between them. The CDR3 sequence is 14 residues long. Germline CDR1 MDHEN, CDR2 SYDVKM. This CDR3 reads CASSFGAGEETQYF. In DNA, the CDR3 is TGTGCCAGCAGTTTCGGAGCAGGGGAAGAGACCCAGTACTTC. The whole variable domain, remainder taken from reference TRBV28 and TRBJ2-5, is DVKVTQSSRYLVKRTGEKVFLECVQDMDHENMFWYRQDPGLGLRLIYFSYDVKMKEKGDIPEGYSVSREKKERFSLILESASTNQTSMYLCASSFGAGEETQYFGPGTRLLVL.

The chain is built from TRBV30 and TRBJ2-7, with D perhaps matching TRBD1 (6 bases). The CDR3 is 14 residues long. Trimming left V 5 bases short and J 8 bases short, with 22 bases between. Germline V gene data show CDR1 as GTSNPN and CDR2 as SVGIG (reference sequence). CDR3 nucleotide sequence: TGTGCCTGGGCCCCCTCGGGACAAGGGCTAAAGCAGTACTTC. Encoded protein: CAWAPSGQGLKQYF. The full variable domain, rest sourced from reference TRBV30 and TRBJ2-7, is SQTIHQWPATLVQPVGSPLSLECTVEGTSNPNLYWYRQAAGRGLQLLFYSVGIGQISSEVPQNLSASRPQDRQFILSSKKLLLSDSGFYLCAWAPSGQGLKQYFGPGTRLTVT.